These T cell receptor beta chains were read from a single sample in a study of T-cell reconstitution after alpha-beta-depleted transplantation in children. TCRdb re-called the PCR reads with MiXCR, one entry per CDR3 protein. The table shows a few hundred thousand distinct CDR3 sequences, with roughly 10% occurring only once. This specimen consisted of PBMCs from the stem cell graft donor, obtained from the stem cell graft. These receptor sequences come from a human donor who donated a stem cell graft to a child with acute lymphoblastic leukemia. The CDR3 runs from the conserved cysteine through the conserved F or W. Each record gives: V gene, CDR3 protein.

V gene: TRBV6-5
CDR3 protein: CASSQTGVLAFF

V gene: TRBV10-3
CDR3 protein: CAISEATGLSYEQYF

V gene: TRBV10-1
CDR3 protein: CANNRPQVYEQYF

V gene: TRBV10-3
CDR3 protein: CAIRDRIPANYGYTF

V gene: TRBV7-2
CDR3 protein: CASSLGFQETQYF

V gene: TRBV20-1
CDR3 protein: CSASPPQETEAFF

V gene: TRBV5-1
CDR3 protein: CASRTRDSENTGELFF

V gene: TRBV12-3/TRBV12-4
CDR3 protein: CASSPGTDREANEKLFF

V gene: TRBV29-1
CDR3 protein: CSVGRAANVLTF

V gene: TRBV5-1
CDR3 protein: CASSLIGQGRNTEAFF

V gene: TRBV10-3
CDR3 protein: CASGGNNQPQHF

V gene: TRBV4-3
CDR3 protein: CASSQGFAGAANYGYTF

V gene: TRBV7-9
CDR3 protein: CASSLAAGEFQETQYF

V gene: TRBV5-1
CDR3 protein: CASSFSVVEEETQYF

V gene: TRBV20-1
CDR3 protein: CSAGGKGSTYEQYF

V gene: TRBV12-3/TRBV12-4
CDR3 protein: CASSQGPPPQPQHF

V gene: TRBV5-1
CDR3 protein: CASSPVGQGNSPLHF

V gene: TRBV3-1
CDR3 protein: CASSGAYGGASSTDTQYF

V gene: TRBV5-1
CDR3 protein: CASSLGVRITQNTEAFF

V gene: TRBV20-1
CDR3 protein: CSARDERDEAFF

V gene: TRBV7-9
CDR3 protein: CASSLYQGGPQETQYF

V gene: TRBV30
CDR3 protein: CAWGTGDRGPYEQYF

V gene: TRBV18
CDR3 protein: CASSQGEWVTEAFF

V gene: TRBV7-7
CDR3 protein: CASSFGQGKPQHF

V gene: TRBV29-1
CDR3 protein: CSVRGGMNTEAFF

V gene: TRBV20-1
CDR3 protein: CSAKKSGGGLSTDTQYF

V gene: TRBV29-1
CDR3 protein: CSAVTAGQNGYTF

V gene: TRBV18
CDR3 protein: CASSSKGVGRETQYF

V gene: TRBV5-1
CDR3 protein: CASSPEWGEKLFF

V gene: TRBV20-1
CDR3 protein: CSARDGVSGQPQHF

V gene: TRBV30
CDR3 protein: CAWSDSLDPAEYEQYF

V gene: TRBV5-4
CDR3 protein: CASSLGLALAEQFF

V gene: TRBV27
CDR3 protein: CASSLLSGNQPQHF

V gene: TRBV12-3/TRBV12-4
CDR3 protein: CASSPGGGTDTQYF

V gene: TRBV24-1
CDR3 protein: CATSDRREQPQHF

V gene: TRBV10-3
CDR3 protein: CAISDATTSAETQYF

V gene: TRBV5-1
CDR3 protein: CASSTVTGMNTEAFF

V gene: TRBV19
CDR3 protein: CASSIDTATEAFF

V gene: TRBV2
CDR3 protein: CASSVLASGNTIYF

V gene: TRBV29-1
CDR3 protein: CSARAGIGHEQYF

V gene: TRBV7-9
CDR3 protein: CASSLGTAGEQFF

V gene: TRBV12-3/TRBV12-4
CDR3 protein: CASSPRTNTNVEAFF

V gene: TRBV9
CDR3 protein: CASSGGQGPNYGYTF

V gene: TRBV7-2
CDR3 protein: CASSLGIGRTEAFF

V gene: TRBV12-3/TRBV12-4
CDR3 protein: CASSSSTSGEFGEQYF

V gene: TRBV5-1
CDR3 protein: CASSLRGSDTGELFF

V gene: TRBV7-9
CDR3 protein: CASSLAEGRGGGYTF

V gene: TRBV27
CDR3 protein: CASSLSREGYEQFF

V gene: TRBV7-9
CDR3 protein: CASSPRIGNPVSETQYF

V gene: TRBV29-1
CDR3 protein: CSGISFMGTDTQYF

V gene: TRBV20-1
CDR3 protein: CSAPDRGSNTEAFF

V gene: TRBV12-3/TRBV12-4
CDR3 protein: CASSLVPGQGISAFF

V gene: TRBV20-1
CDR3 protein: CSASSQGSYEQYF

V gene: TRBV12-3/TRBV12-4
CDR3 protein: CASSSDWRDTQYF

V gene: TRBV12-3/TRBV12-4
CDR3 protein: CASRGVSTDTQYF

V gene: TRBV11-2
CDR3 protein: CASSLHTGASYEQYF

V gene: TRBV27
CDR3 protein: CASSSTIRTTSIGYTF

V gene: TRBV4-2
CDR3 protein: CASSRSGTGVYNSPLHF

V gene: TRBV28
CDR3 protein: CASSSLAGGLGTQYF